These 13 T cell receptor beta chains came from one sample sequenced in a study of shared clonotypes between healthy human individuals. Assay: immunoSEQ multiplex PCR; the TCRdb copy retains only in-frame clones and omits some. The sample shows hundreds of thousands of clones, about 74% of them seen only once. Sequenced sample: PBMCs. Receptor source: a woman aged 40 to 50 in good health. Some clones in this sample may be carry-over from other donors' samples.

This clone was detected a few times. The CDR3 reads CASSADWVNTIYF. CDR3 in DNA: TGTGCCAGCAGCGCTGATTGGGTTAACACCATATATTTT. The rearrangement uses TRBV7-2 and TRBJ1-3; D unresolved. Germline lookup yields CDR1 SGHTA and CDR2 FQGNSA. The CDR3 loop spans 13 amino acids. The V end was cut by 5 bases, the J end by 7 bases, with 12 bases between.

The chain links TRBV30 to TRBJ1-5; D call uncertain. This CDR3 contains 13 residues. The germline V gene encodes CDR1 GTSNPN and CDR2 SVGIG (reference sequence). Trimming pared 3 bases from V and 4 bases from J, leaving 10 bases between. In nucleotides, the CDR3 is TGTGCCTGGAGCGCCCTGAGGAATCAGCCCCAGCATTTT. Translated: CAWSALRNQPQHF.

This sequence joins TRBV28 and TRBJ2-6; 11 bases match TRBD1. Trimming removed 5 bases from V and 2 bases from J; junction bases left unmatched: 2. Germline CDR1 is MDHEN and CDR2 is SYDVKM. The CDR3 loop spans 16 amino acids. The CDR3 sequence is CASSRTGGTGANVLTF. CDR3 in DNA: TGTGCCAGCAGTCGGACAGGGGGCACTGGGGCCAACGTCCTGACTTTC.

This CDR3 reads CSVARDSSTDTQYF. For the CDR3, the DNA is TGCAGCGTGGCCAGGGATTCAAGCACAGATACGCAGTATTTT. This sequence joins TRBV29-1 and TRBJ2-3, with a weak D call TRBD1 (5 bases). Trimming stripped 6 bases from V and 0 bases from J, with 13 bases between. The length of the CDR3 is 14 residues. Germline V gene sequence: CDR1 SQVTM, CDR2 ANQGSEA.

This clone was detected once. The chain has TRBV28 and TRBJ2-1, with TRBD1 matching 7 bases. The germline CDR1 and CDR2 sequences are MDHEN and SYDVKM. V trimming: 4 bases; J trimming: 10 bases; junction bases outside the gene matches: 4. This CDR3 region has 12 residues. Here the CDR3 reads CASSSTGKEQFF. CDR3 nucleotide sequence: TGTGCCAGCAGTTCGACAGGGAAAGAGCAGTTCTTC.

On this clone: Given a far larger clone just one base away, this is likely a sequencing read error. The chain joins TRBV20-1 to TRBJ1-1; D remains unclear. The CDR3 contains 11 residues. CDR1 and CDR2 (germline): DFQATT, SNEGSKA (reference sequence). The CDR3, as DNA: TGCAGTGCTAGTAAGAACACTGGAGCTTTCTTT. Protein product: CSASKNTGAFF.

The rearrangement links TRBV27 to TRBJ1-4, with a weak D call TRBD1 (5 bases). V lost 6 bases and J lost 8, with 13 bases in between. This CDR3 region has 13 residues. From germline, CDR1 is MNHEY and CDR2 SMNVEV (reference sequence). CDR3 sequence (DNA): TGTGCCAGCAGCCCTGAATGGGACGAAAAACTGTTTTTT. Protein sequence: CASSPEWDEKLFF.

The CDR3 is CASSESSDRVYGYTF. As DNA, the CDR3 is TGTGCCAGCAGTGAATCCTCGGACAGGGTTTATGGCTACACCTTC. The chain uses TRBV25-1 and TRBJ1-2, with 8 bases matching TRBD1. The CDR3 is made up of 15 amino acids. Germline assignment: CDR1 MGHDK and CDR2 SYGVNS. Trimming at V came to 1 base and at J to 5 bases, leaving 6 bases not matched to a gene.

The gene calls are TRBV4-1 and TRBJ1-1; TRBD1 might be the D (5 bases). Per the germline V gene, CDR1 is MGHRA and CDR2 is YSYEKL. The CDR3 length is 14 residues. V lost 4 bases and J lost 1, with 10 bases in between. CDR3 loop: CASSLSGGNTEAFF. The CDR3, as DNA: TGCGCCAGCAGCCTAAGTGGGGGGAACACTGAAGCTTTCTTT.

V gene TRBV7-9 combines with J gene TRBJ2-6; TRBD2 matches 9 bases. V shed 4 bases, J shed 0 bases, and the junction held 7 bases outside the gene matches. This CDR3 spans 18 amino acids. The V gene's germline CDR1 is SEHNR and CDR2 FQNEAQ (reference sequence). CDR3 loop: CASSSGLALSSGANVLTF. CDR3 coding DNA: TGTGCCAGCAGCTCCGGACTAGCGTTGAGCTCTGGGGCCAACGTCCTGACTTTC.

A remark on this clone: A single base is all that separates this from a far larger clone, so a read error is likely. The chain recombines TRBV7-6 with TRBJ2-7, with D possibly being TRBD2 (6 bases). The CDR3 runs 14 residues. Germline CDR1 reads SGHVS; CDR2 reads FNYEAQ. Trimming stripped 5 bases from V and 3 bases from J, with 14 bases between. CDR3 residues: CASSRPGEYYEQYF. In DNA, the CDR3 is TGTGCCAGCAGCCGACCGGGGGAATACTACGAGCAGTACTTC.

This clone turned up a few times. The rearrangement joins TRBV9 to TRBJ1-4; possible D gene TRBD1, 5 bases. Germline V gene data show CDR1 as SGDLS and CDR2 as YYNGEE. The CDR3 contains 14 residues. Trimming removed 2 bases at V and 5 bases at J, with 10 bases between. The chain's CDR3 is CASSVRGDNEKLFF. The CDR3 DNA reads as TGTGCCAGCAGCGTCCGGGGCGACAATGAAAAACTGTTTTTT. Together with reference TRBV9 and TRBJ1-4, the CDR3 gives the full variable domain: DSGVTQTPKHLITATGQRVTLRCSPRSGDLSVYWYQQSLDQGLQFLIQYYNGEERAKGNILERFSAQQFPDLHSELNLSSLELGDSALYFCASSVRGDNEKLFFGSGTQLSVL.

The rearrangement uses TRBV30 and TRBJ2-7; D remains unclear. Trimming cost V 0 bases and J 2 bases, with 14 bases left between them. This CDR3 comprises 15 residues. The germline V gene encodes CDR1 GTSNPN and CDR2 SVGIG (reference sequence). The CDR3 nucleotides are TGTGCCTGGAGTGTAGCGCGGCTCCTGCCCTACGAGCAGTACTTC. Amino acids: CAWSVARLLPYEQYF.